This T cell receptor (beta chain) stems from a study of identifying expanded T cells in peripheral blood. Notes on this clone: What it binds is not known.

V was pared by 2 bases and J by 4 bases, with 9 bases between. The CDR3 sequence is 14 residues long. CDR1 is MNHEY, CDR2 SMNVEV, per germline (reference sequence). The protocol was immunoSEQ multiplex PCR, while the TCRdb copy is restricted to in-frame clones and leaves out a portion. The sample consists of fewer than 85,000 clones, approximately 84% of them appearing once. Findings of the study overall: Clone count variance between approximately two-week samples rose with total template count.

Healthy donors had no documented immune events, such as infections, while sampled. Sequences were obtained from blood. V gene TRBV27 combines with J gene TRBJ1-5; D ambiguous. The origin of this receptor is a person between 18 and 75 years old in good health. This CDR3 is CASSLGIRNQPQHF. The CDR3 DNA reads as TGTGCCAGCAGTTTAGGGATCCGTAATCAGCCCCAGCATTTT.